This is a list of T cell receptor beta chains from one sample in a study of Graves' ophthalmopathy and Graves' hyperthyroidism. Using its own MiXCR run on the multiplex PCR reads, TCRdb lists one record per CDR3 protein. The data contain more than 40,000 distinct CDR3 sequences, under 55% of them singletons. Sample: peripheral blood. The origin of the receptors is an adult man with Graves' ophthalmopathy. CDR3s include the opening cysteine and the closing phenylalanine or tryptophan. D genes are given only for firm matches. Clone sizes are given selectively: once, few, many, or a class where the clone is expanded.

V,D,J,size,CDR3,DNA
TRBV15,NA,TRBJ1-3,NA,CATSTGRNTIYF,TGTGCCACCAGCACCGGAAGAAACACCATATATTTT
TRBV14,NA,TRBJ2-3,NA,CASSSTGGAQYF,TGTGCCAGCAGCAGTACAGGGGGGGCGCAGTATTTT
TRBV12-3/TRBV12-4,NA,TRBJ1-2,NA,CASSFSRQPGPYGYTF,TGTGCCAGCAGTTTTTCCCGACAGCCAGGTCCCTATGGCTACACCTTC
TRBV7-9,NA,TRBJ1-5,NA,CASSTDRGGYTFGSGGQGSQPQHF,NA
TRBV7-9,NA,TRBJ2-7,once,CGSSPVGGPYEQYF,TGTGGCAGCAGCCCCGTTGGGGGTCCCTACGAGCAGTACTTC
TRBV12-3/TRBV12-4,NA,TRBJ2-7,many,CASRIRQGFTYEQYF,TGTGCCAGCAGGATACGACAAGGGTTTACGTACGAGCAGTACTTC
TRBV3-1,NA,TRBJ1-2,once,CASSQGGVSNYGYTF,TGTGCCAGCAGCCAAGGGGGGGTGAGCAACTATGGCTACACCTTC
TRBV7-8,NA,TRBJ1-2,NA,CAIRNPGQYGYTF,TGTGCCATCAGGAACCCAGGACAGTATGGTTACACCTTC
TRBV7-6,NA,TRBJ2-7,once,CASSLDRPREQYF,TGTGCCAGCAGCTTAGACAGGCCCAGGGAGCAGTACTTC
TRBV7-9,NA,TRBJ1-2,NA,CASSLEDTDYGYTF,TGTGCCAGCAGCTTGGAGGACACAGACTATGGCTACACCTTC
TRBV14,TRBD2,TRBJ2-1,many,CASSQVKRREAYNEQFF,TGTGCCAGCAGCCAAGTGAAAAGGCGGGAGGCCTACAATGAGCAGTTCTTC
TRBV2,TRBD2,TRBJ2-7,few,CASSDGTSGHYEQYF,TGTGCCAGCAGTGACGGGACTAGCGGACACTACGAGCAGTACTTC
TRBV7-2,NA,TRBJ1-5,few,CASSPSETGSNQPQHF,TGTGCCAGCAGCCCTTCCGAAACAGGCTCCAATCAGCCCCAGCATTTT
TRBV9,TRBD2,TRBJ2-1,few,CASSVGGSGASYNEQFF,TGTGCCAGCAGCGTAGGGGGTAGCGGGGCATCCTACAATGAGCAGTTCTTC
TRBV20-1,NA,TRBJ2-1,NA,CSARGGGPELSYNEQFF,TGCAGTGCTAGGGGAGGCGGGCCAGAACTTTCCTACAATGAGCAGTTCTTC
TRBV9,TRBD1,TRBJ1-2,NA,CASSVSRTGDVYGYTF,TGTGCCAGCAGCGTATCTCGGACAGGGGACGTATATGGCTACACCTTC
TRBV7-6,NA,TRBJ2-5,NA,CASSPLFQETQYF,TGTGCCAGCAGCCCTCTATTCCAAGAGACCCAGTACTTC
TRBV2,NA,TRBJ1-2,many,CASNKGGGGGGYGYTF,TGTGCCAGCAACAAGGGAGGCGGGGGGGGAGGCTATGGCTACACCTTC
TRBV20-1,TRBD1,TRBJ2-2,many,CSARQGENTGELFF,TGCAGTGCTAGACAGGGGGAGAACACCGGGGAGCTGTTTTTT
TRBV6-5,NA,TRBJ2-7,NA,CASSRSSYEQYF,TGTGCCAGCAGCAGGAGTTCCTACGAGCAGTACTTC
TRBV5-6,NA,TRBJ2-5,NA,CASSSPPGTQYF,TGTGCCAGCAGCTCCCCCCCTGGGACCCAGTACTTC
TRBV19,NA,TRBJ1-6,many,CASKARGPNSPLHF,TGTGCCAGTAAAGCCCGGGGGCCGAATTCACCCCTCCACTTT
TRBV28,TRBD1,TRBJ1-1,few,CASSLVLSSLGQLNTEAFF,TGTGCCAGCAGTTTAGTACTTTCGAGCTTGGGACAGCTAAACACTGAAGCTTTCTTT
TRBV18,TRBD2,TRBJ2-1,many,CASSPLGLAGGNEQFF,TGTGCCAGCTCACCCCTTGGACTAGCGGGAGGCAATGAGCAGTTCTTC
TRBV24-1,TRBD2,TRBJ2-5,NA,CATSGSAGWGETQYF,TGTGCCACCAGTGGATCAGCGGGATGGGGAGAGACCCAGTACTTC
TRBV28,NA,TRBJ1-5,NA,CASSPAGPYSNQPQHF,TGTGCCAGCAGTCCCGCCGGGCCGTATAGCAATCAGCCCCAGCATTTT
TRBV6-4,NA,TRBJ1-6,NA,CASSNNRDGNSPLHF,TGTGCCAGCAGTAATAACCGGGATGGCAATTCACCCCTCCACTTT
TRBV5-1,NA,TRBJ1-1,NA,CASSLGGISTEAFF,TGCGCCAGCAGCTTGGGGGGGATCAGCACGGAAGCTTTCTTT
TRBV7-6,NA,TRBJ2-2,many,CASRKNRDAGELFF,TGTGCCAGCAGGAAAAACCGGGACGCCGGAGAGCTGTTTTTT
TRBV11-2,TRBD2,TRBJ2-2,many,CASSLVGSGRGGTGELFF,TGTGCCAGCAGCTTAGTTGGTAGCGGGAGGGGGGGCACCGGGGAGCTGTTTTTT
TRBV10-3,TRBD1,TRBJ2-5,NA,CAIGRTGAHQETQYF,TGTGCCATCGGCCGGACAGGGGCCCACCAAGAGACCCAGTACTTC
TRBV5-8,NA,TRBJ2-7,many,CASSLLWKGEQYF,TGTGCCAGCAGCTTGTTGTGGAAGGGCGAGCAGTACTTC
TRBV7-8,NA,TRBJ1-5,NA,CASSLAAELNQPQHF,TGTGCCAGTAGCTTAGCGGCGGAGCTCAATCAGCCCCAGCATTTT
TRBV20-1,TRBD1,TRBJ1-2,once,CSASRQGNYGYTF,TGCAGTGCTAGCCGACAGGGGAACTATGGCTACACCTTC
TRBV7-8,TRBD2,TRBJ2-7,many,CASSLGLAGGPAQWEQYF,TGTGCCAGCAGCTTGGGACTAGCGGGAGGGCCCGCCCAGTGGGAGCAGTACTTC
TRBV7-9,NA,TRBJ2-2,many,CASSKNWNGELFF,TGTGCCAGCAGCAAAAACTGGAACGGGGAGCTGTTTTTT
TRBV10-3,TRBD2,TRBJ2-1,NA,CAISDLAGGDEQFF,TGTGCCATCAGTGATCTAGCGGGAGGGGATGAGCAGTTCTTC
TRBV4-1,NA,TRBJ2-5,many,CASSQVGLNQETQYF,TGCGCCAGCAGCCAAGTTGGCCTAAACCAAGAGACCCAGTACTTC
TRBV7-9,NA,TRBJ1-2,NA,CASSLWTDPNYGYTF,TGTGCCAGCAGCTTGTGGACGGACCCTAACTATGGCTACACCTTC
TRBV19,NA,TRBJ2-3,NA,CASSIVGSADTQYF,TGTGCCAGTAGTATAGTCGGTAGCGCAGATACGCAGTATTTT
TRBV10-3,NA,TRBJ1-1,NA,CTISETSLVDTEAFF,TGTACCATCAGTGAAACCTCCCTAGTGGACACTGAAGCTTTCTTT
TRBV7-2,NA,TRBJ2-3,few,CATQRGGASDTQYF,TGTGCCACCCAAAGGGGGGGGGCCTCAGATACGCAGTATTTT
TRBV6-6,NA,TRBJ1-1,many,CASSSAQNTEAFF,TGTGCCAGCAGTTCGGCTCAGAACACTGAAGCTTTCTTT
TRBV2,TRBD2,TRBJ2-1,NA,CARLGLAGGYNEQFF,TGTGCCCGCTTAGGACTGGCGGGGGGCTACAATGAGCAGTTCTTC
TRBV7-3,NA,TRBJ2-7,medium-sized,CASSSISPGQYF,TGTGCCAGCAGCTCGATATCGCCGGGGCAGTACTTC
TRBV2,NA,TRBJ1-2,few,CASSSLGPDYGYTF,TGTGCCAGCAGTTCGCTCGGACCGGACTATGGCTACACCTTC
TRBV20-1,TRBD1,TRBJ1-1,few,CSARDGTGINTEAFF,TGCAGTGCTAGAGATGGGACAGGGATAAACACTGAAGCTTTCTTT
TRBV6-6,TRBD1,TRBJ2-7,NA,CASQAPGGINEQYF,TGTGCCAGCCAAGCTCCAGGGGGCATCAACGAGCAGTACTTC
TRBV10-1,NA,TRBJ2-7,NA,CASSQLTGELYF,TGCGCCAGCAGCCAGCTCACCGGGGAGCTGTACTTC
TRBV2,TRBD1,TRBJ2-1,NA,CASSEDRGTYNEQFF,TGTGCCAGCAGTGAGGACAGGGGGACCTACAATGAGCAGTTCTTC
TRBV7-7,TRBD2,TRBJ2-5,NA,CASGEETQYF,TGTGCTAGCGGGGAGGAGACCCAGTACTTC
TRBV11-2,NA,TRBJ1-3,NA,CASSLSYRNTIYF,TGTGCCAGCAGCTTATCCTACAGGAACACCATATATTTT
TRBV2,NA,TRBJ2-2,many,CASSQQGEGTGELFF,TGTGCCAGCAGTCAACAGGGGGAGGGCACCGGGGAGCTGTTTTTT
TRBV12-3/TRBV12-4,NA,TRBJ2-5,many,CASQGGHETQYF,TGTGCCAGCCAGGGGGGGCATGAGACCCAGTACTTC
TRBV5-6,TRBD1,TRBJ1-2,many,CASSPGQSDYGYTF,TGTGCCAGCAGCCCGGGACAGTCTGACTATGGCTACACCTTC
TRBV9,NA,TRBJ1-2,many,CASSVEGRRGYTF,TGTGCCAGCAGCGTAGAGGGGCGCAGAGGCTACACCTTC
TRBV5-1,NA,TRBJ2-7,many,CASSTEGPEQYF,TGCGCCAGCAGCACAGAAGGCCCAGAGCAGTACTTC